The 26 T cell receptor beta chains listed next were all sequenced from one sample in a study of T-cell memory formation after mild COVID-19. TCRdb analysed the 5' RACE reads with MiXCR anew, one entry per CDR3 protein. The profile shows 170,000 or so distinct CDR3 sequences, about a fifth of them singletons. The sequenced sample was PBMCs or a T cell subset sorted from them (not recorded which). Receptor source: an adult woman who had mild COVID-19 (a few samples of this study predate the infection). Cell type and time point are not known.

The J gene is TRBJ1-2, the V gene TRBV20-1; D unresolved. V shed 3 bases and J shed 3 bases, with 11 bases lying between them. The germline CDR1 and CDR2 sequences are DFQATT and SNEGSKA (reference sequence). The CDR3 loop spans 13 amino acids. As DNA, the CDR3 is TGCAGTGCTAGGGACGGGTCGGACTATGGCTACACCTTC. It translates to CSARDGSDYGYTF.

The chain recombines TRBV9 with TRBJ2-7; the D gene is possibly TRBD1 (6 bases). The germline V gene encodes CDR1 SGDLS and CDR2 YYNGEE. Between the trimmed V and J ends, which lost 0 bases and 5 bases, there was a span of 15 bases. The CDR3 sequence is 15 residues long. Here the CDR3 reads CASSVGTGQTDEQYF. The CDR3 DNA follows: TGTGCCAGCAGCGTAGGTACAGGACAGACGGACGAGCAGTACTTC. The whole variable domain, filled in from reference TRBV9 and TRBJ2-7, reads DSGVTQTPKHLITATGQRVTLRCSPRSGDLSVYWYQQSLDQGLQFLIQYYNGEERAKGNILERFSAQQFPDLHSELNLSSLELGDSALYFCASSVGTGQTDEQYFGPGTRLTVT.

This clonotype appeared a few times. The chain links TRBV12-3 or TRBV12-4 to TRBJ1-4, with TRBD1 matching 7 bases. CDR3 length: 14 amino acids. The V gene end was trimmed by 3 bases and the J gene end by 4 bases; junction bases not matched to a gene: 2. The CDR3 is CASSLGQLNEKLFF. The CDR3 DNA reads TGTGCCAGCAGTTTGGGACAGCTTAATGAAAAACTGTTTTTT.

The rearrangement links TRBV7-6 to TRBJ1-4, with D tentatively TRBD1 (5 bases). The CDR3 is made up of 15 amino acids. Germline lookup yields CDR1 SGHVS and CDR2 FNYEAQ. The V end lost 1 base, the J end lost 4 bases, and 10 bases lay between the germline ends. The CDR3 DNA is TGTGCCAGCAGCTTAGACGGGGGGGGTAATGAAAAACTGTTTTTT. The encoded protein is CASSLDGGGNEKLFF.

A single count supports this clonotype. The junction differs from germline at one of its ends, possibly a read error. CDR3 in amino acids: CVSGIGNNEQFF. The CDR3 DNA reads as TGCGTTAGCGGGATAGGAAACAATGAGCAGTTCTTC. The chain couples TRBV6-6 to TRBJ2-1; 8 bases are shared with TRBD2. Looked up from germline, CDR1 is MNHNY and CDR2 is SVGAGI (reference sequence). CDR3 size: 12 residues.

This clonotype has more than one count but fewer than ten. The V call is TRBV9, the J call TRBJ2-7, with 7 nucleotides matching TRBD1. CDR1 SGDLS and CDR2 YYNGEE come from the germline V gene. This CDR3 contains 15 residues. The V and J ends lost 0 bases and 2 bases, in that order; junction bases with no gene match: 5. This CDR3 reads CASSVGDSEAYEQYF. The CDR3 DNA reads as TGTGCCAGCAGCGTAGGGGACAGCGAAGCCTACGAGCAGTACTTC. Full variable domain (remainder filled in from reference TRBV9 and TRBJ2-7): DSGVTQTPKHLITATGQRVTLRCSPRSGDLSVYWYQQSLDQGLQFLIQYYNGEERAKGNILERFSAQQFPDLHSELNLSSLELGDSALYFCASSVGDSEAYEQYFGPGTRLTVT.

The chain has TRBV9 and TRBJ2-1; 7 bases match TRBD2. The CDR3 extends over 15 amino acids. Germline V gene sequence: CDR1 SGDLS, CDR2 YYNGEE. Losses at the gene ends were 1 base for V and 2 bases for J; bases not matched to a gene: 3. CDR3 in amino acids: CASSVFLAAYNEQFF. CDR3 bases: TGTGCCAGCAGCGTATTCCTAGCGGCCTACAATGAGCAGTTCTTC.

The rearrangement joins TRBV18 to TRBJ2-1, with 7 bases aligning to TRBD2. Germline V lookup: CDR1 KGHSH, CDR2 LQKENI. CDR3 length: 15 amino acids. Trimming at V came to 2 bases and at J to 3 bases, leaving 4 bases not matched to a gene. CDR3 DNA: TGTGCCAGCTCACCAGATGGCGGGGGCTACAATGAGCAGTTCTTC. Amino acid sequence: CASSPDGGGYNEQFF. Drawing the rest from reference TRBV18 and TRBJ2-1, the complete variable domain is NAGVMQNPRHLVRRRGQEARLRCSPMKGHSHVYWYRQLPEEGLKFMVYLQKENIIDESGMPKERFSAEFPKEGPSILRIQQVVRGDSAAYFCASSPDGGGYNEQFFGPGTRLTVL.

This clonotype was seen repeatedly, ten times or more. V gene TRBV6-5 combines with J gene TRBJ2-7, with TRBD2 identical over 9 bases. The germline V gene encodes CDR1 MNHEY and CDR2 SVGAGI. The V and J ends lost 2 bases and 0 bases, in that order; junction bases with no gene match: 2. The CDR3 runs 15 residues. CDR3 in DNA: TGTGCCAGCAGTTACGCTAGCGGGGTCTCCTACGAGCAGTACTTC. Its protein product is CASSYASGVSYEQYF.

In its sample, this clonotype was seen a few times. V is TRBV9 and J is TRBJ2-3; 12 bases agree with TRBD2. Germline-derived CDR1 and CDR2 are SGDLS and YYNGEE. This CDR3 region has 16 residues. V lost 3 bases and J lost 0; bases outside the gene matches: 2. In nucleotides, the CDR3 is TGTGCCAGCAGCGCAGGACTAGCGGGGAGCACAGATACGCAGTATTTT. Protein product: CASSAGLAGSTDTQYF.

The chain joins TRBV20-1 to TRBJ2-3; D remains unclear. With 4 bases removed from V and 1 base from J, the gap between germline ends came to 6 bases. Germline V gives CDR1 DFQATT, CDR2 SNEGSKA (reference sequence). CDR3 length: 12 amino acids. CDR3 coding DNA: TGCAGTGCTATAGGCGGCACAGATACGCAGTATTTT. Its protein product is CSAIGGTDTQYF.

This clonotype has only a few counts. The rearrangement joins TRBV7-9 to TRBJ2-1, with D perhaps assigned TRBD1 or TRBD2 (6 bases each). V was cut by 5 bases and J by 16 bases, with 21 bases left in between. The CDR3 loop spans 13 amino acids. CDR1 and CDR2 (germline): SEHNR, FQNEAQ (reference sequence). CDR3 DNA sequence: TGTGCCAGCAGCCATGCCTCAGGGGTCGGGGGATTCTTC. Amino acid sequence: CASSHASGVGGFF.

This clonotype was found many times. This chain links TRBV20-1 with TRBJ2-1; D is uncertain. Between the trimmed V and J ends, which lost 3 bases and 0 bases, there was a span of 12 bases. The CDR3 has 15 amino acids. Germline CDR1 and CDR2: DFQATT and SNEGSKA (reference sequence). As DNA, the CDR3 is TGCAGTGCTAGCAATGTGGGAAGCTCCTACAATGAGCAGTTCTTC. This gives the protein CSASNVGSSYNEQFF.

The J gene is TRBJ1-3, the V gene TRBV6-6, with D maybe TRBD1 (6 bases). This CDR3 spans 15 amino acids. CDR1 is MNHNY, CDR2 SVGAGI, per germline (reference sequence). Trimming pared 4 bases from V and 2 bases from J, leaving 12 bases between. Here the CDR3 reads CASSSTGEAGNTIYF. The CDR3, as DNA: TGTGCCAGCAGTTCGACAGGAGAAGCTGGAAACACCATATATTTT.

The chain links TRBV13 to TRBJ1-4; D gene uncertain. Germline CDR1 reads PRHDT; CDR2 reads FYEKMQ (reference sequence). The CDR3 is 14 residues long. V dropped 5 bases and J dropped 10 bases, with 17 bases sitting between them. CDR3 sequence: CASSPRHSVRKLFF. Here the CDR3 DNA reads TGTGCCAGCAGCCCCCGACACAGCGTCCGAAAACTGTTTTTT.

V is TRBV2 and J is TRBJ2-7; possibly TRBD1 for D (6 bases). Germline V lookup: CDR1 SNHLY, CDR2 FYNNEI. This CDR3 is 11 amino acids long. V shed 9 bases and J shed 5 bases, with 11 bases lying between them. In nucleotides, the CDR3 is TGTGCCAGTAACAGGGTCCACGAGCAGTACTTC. It yields the protein CASNRVHEQYF. Looking up the rest from reference TRBV2 and TRBJ2-7 gives the full variable domain: EPEVTQTPSHQVTQMGQEVILRCVPISNHLYFYWYRQILGQKVEFLVSFYNNEISEKSEIFDDQFSVERPDGSNFTLKIRSTKLEDSAMYFCASNRVHEQYFGPGTRLTVT.

This rearrangement joins TRBV18 to TRBJ2-7, with D perhaps matching TRBD1 or TRBD2 (5 bases each). CDR3 length: 12 amino acids. Germline values: CDR1 KGHSH, CDR2 LQKENI. The V gene lost 4 bases and the J gene lost 7 bases, with 11 bases spanning the gap. This chain's CDR3 is CASSLPGTEQYF. Written as DNA, the CDR3 is TGTGCCAGCTCACTCCCCGGGACGGAGCAGTACTTC.

The V and J genes are TRBV6-5 and TRBJ2-2; possibly TRBD1 or TRBD2 for D (5 bases each). V was cut by 0 bases and J by 2 bases, with 10 bases left in between. Germline CDR1 reads MNHEY; CDR2 reads SVGAGI. This CDR3 has 16 amino acids. The CDR3 DNA follows: TGTGCCAGCAGTTACTCGGGACGGACAAACACCGGGGAGCTGTTTTTT. Its translation is CASSYSGRTNTGELFF.

Ten or more counts support this clonotype. V usage is TRBV7-9 and J usage is TRBJ2-1; D is undetermined. The CDR3 loop spans 15 amino acids. Trimming shortened V by 7 bases and J by 7 bases, and 20 bases separated the two germline ends. Germline V gene data show CDR1 as SEHNR and CDR2 as FQNEAQ (reference sequence). CDR3 region: CASTEVAPGPNEQFF. CDR3 nucleotides: TGTGCCAGCACCGAAGTTGCGCCCGGGCCAAATGAGCAGTTCTTC. The entire variable domain, with the rest obtained from reference TRBV7-9 and TRBJ2-1, is as follows: DTGVSQNPRHKITKRGQNVTFRCDPISEHNRLYWYRQTLGQGPEFLTYFQNEAQLEKSRLLSDRFSAERPKGSFSTLEIQRTEQGDSAMYLCASTEVAPGPNEQFFGPGTRLTVL.

V gene TRBV21-1 combines with J gene TRBJ2-5; no DNA check was done on the table's D call, TRBD1. TRBV21-1 is annotated as a pseudogene. CDR3 length: 19 amino acids. The CDR3 nucleotides are TGTGCCAGCAGCAAAGTTCTCTCACGGCAGGGGCTAAAACAAGAGACCCAGTACTTC. This sequence encodes CASSKVLSRQGLKQETQYF.

This clonotype was seen only a few times. Written as DNA, the CDR3 is TGTGCCAGCAGCCAAGCACGCGGCAATGAAAAACTGTTTTTT. Protein: CASSQARGNEKLFF. This rearrangement joins TRBV14 to TRBJ1-4, with D uncertain. The CDR3 is 14 amino acids. Germline V gene data show CDR1 as SGHDN and CDR2 as FVKESK. Trimming took 1 base from V and 5 from J, leaving 8 bases between them.

The gene calls are TRBV9 and TRBJ2-1, with 9 nucleotides matching TRBD2. V shed 1 base and J 0 bases; nucleotides not matched to a gene: 5. The CDR3 consists of 17 residues. CDR1 is SGDLS, CDR2 YYNGEE, per germline. The CDR3 spells CASSVQSGGSSYNEQFF. The CDR3 DNA follows: TGTGCCAGCAGCGTACAAAGCGGGGGGTCCTCCTACAATGAGCAGTTCTTC.

Only a few counts were recorded for this clonotype. Here the CDR3 DNA reads TGTGCCAGCAGCGAACAGGTATACACTGAAGCTTTCTTT. This sequence encodes CASSEQVYTEAFF. The chain employs TRBV7-9 and TRBJ1-1; D is perhaps TRBD1 (5 bases). This CDR3 spans 13 amino acids. The germline gives CDR1 SEHNR, CDR2 FQNEAQ (reference sequence). Trimming removed 5 bases at V and 3 bases at J, with 10 bases between. Together with reference TRBV7-9 and TRBJ1-1, the CDR3 gives the full variable domain: DTGVSQNPRHKITKRGQNVTFRCDPISEHNRLYWYRQTLGQGPEFLTYFQNEAQLEKSRLLSDRFSAERPKGSFSTLEIQRTEQGDSAMYLCASSEQVYTEAFFGQGTRLTVV.

This clonotype was found a few times. The chain recombines TRBV30 with TRBJ2-7; no definite D call. CDR3 length equals 11 residues. Per germline, CDR1 GTSNPN and CDR2 SVGIG (reference sequence). The V end lost 2 bases, the J end lost 1 base, and 3 bases lay between the germline ends. In DNA form, the CDR3 reads TGTGCCTGGAGTAAATCCTACGAGCAGTACTTC. This gives the protein CAWSKSYEQYF.

This sequence joins TRBV12-3 or TRBV12-4 and TRBJ2-1; 13 nucleotides match TRBD2. CDR3 length equals 19 residues. The V and J ends lost 2 bases and 3 bases, in that order; junction bases with no gene match: 10. The chain's CDR3 is CASSLSRTSGRGVYNEQFF. CDR3 sequence (DNA): TGTGCCAGCAGTTTATCTAGGACTAGCGGGAGAGGGGTCTACAATGAGCAGTTCTTC.

V is TRBV2 and J is TRBJ2-7; TRBD2 matches at 12 bases. CDR1 SNHLY and CDR2 FYNNEI come from the germline V gene. The ends lost 6 bases at V and 5 bases at J; junction bases unmatched: 5. The CDR3 has 14 amino acids. As DNA, the CDR3 is TGTGCCAGCAGCCCTAGCGGGGGGGGGAACGAGCAGTACTTC. This translates into CASSPSGGGNEQYF.